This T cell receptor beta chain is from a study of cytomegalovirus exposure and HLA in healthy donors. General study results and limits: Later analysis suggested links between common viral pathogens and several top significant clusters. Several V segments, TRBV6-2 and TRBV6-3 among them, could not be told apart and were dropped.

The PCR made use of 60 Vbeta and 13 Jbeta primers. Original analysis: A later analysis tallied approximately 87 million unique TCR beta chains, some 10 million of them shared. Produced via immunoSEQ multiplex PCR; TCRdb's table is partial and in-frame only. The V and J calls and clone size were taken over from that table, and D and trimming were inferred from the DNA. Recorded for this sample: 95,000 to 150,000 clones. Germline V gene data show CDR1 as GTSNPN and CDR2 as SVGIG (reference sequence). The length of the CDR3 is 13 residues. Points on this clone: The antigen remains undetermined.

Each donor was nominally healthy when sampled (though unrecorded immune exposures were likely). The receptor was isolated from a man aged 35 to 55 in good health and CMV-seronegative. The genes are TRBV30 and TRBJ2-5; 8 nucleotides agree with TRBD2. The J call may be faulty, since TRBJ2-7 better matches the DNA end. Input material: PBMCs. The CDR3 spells CALTGGLVYEQYF. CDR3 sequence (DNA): TGTGCCTTGACGGGGGGACTAGTATACGAGCAGTACTTC.